This T cell receptor (beta chain) was profiled in a study of Ad26.COV2.S vaccination and SARS-CoV-2 variants. Only in-frame clones appear in the TCRdb table, and some are missing; sequencing was by immunoSEQ multiplex PCR. This repertoire shows about 410,000 clones, 70% to 90% found once; its top ten account for under 3.5%. Findings of the study overall: Vaccine recipients surpassed placebo recipients in spike-specific TCR breadth.

The treatment: some 20 received Ad26.COV2.S at low or high dose, single or two shots; about 5 received placebo; per-sample allocation not given. The investigators took samples on day 63 after the first vaccine or placebo injection. The sample came from a Boston adult aged 18-55 years. With regard to this clone: Antigen unknown.

The CDR3 is made up of 14 amino acids. The sample consisted of peripheral blood, taken in a trial of Ad26.COV2.S vaccine versus placebo. V usage is TRBV7-5 and J usage is TRBJ1-3. TRBV7-5 is flagged as a pseudogene. This TCR was sampled from a person aged 18-60 years who received the Ad26.COV2.S COVID-19 vaccine or a placebo. Written as DNA, the CDR3 is TGTGTCAGAAGCTACCCCACCGCTGGAAACACCATATATTTT. It translates to CVRSYPTAGNTIYF.